This TCR beta chain stems from a study of vaccination effects on CD4 cells after COVID-19. Antigen-specific CD4+ T cells were expanded (with viral peptide pools) by the ViraFEST assay ahead of sequencing. A roughly 11-day culture period preceded the isolation of CD4+ T cells. Nobody among the vaccine recipients had prior SARS-CoV-2 infection (nucleocapsid antibodies were negative). Wells each received under 2.5 million PBMC, cultured with approximately 9.7 IU/ml IL-2 and roughly 9.3 ug/ml peptides. Half-medium changes using IL-2 medium occurred on days 3 and 7. Study observations and caveats: Late after vaccination, infection- and vaccine-induced clones showed marked clonal contraction.

The method was immunoSEQ multiplex PCR; TCRdb's version includes in-frame clones alone and lacks a portion of them. The sample lists about 41,000 clones, roughly 76% occurring once. V was clipped by 0 bases and J by 1 base, with 7 bases between them. The germline gives CDR1 MGHRA, CDR2 YSYEKL. The CDR3 sequence is 14 residues long. A word on this clone: The antigen remains undetermined.

This chain connects TRBV4-1 to TRBJ2-7, with no clear D. The starting material was CD4+ T cells from PBMCs cultured with HCoV-OC43 spike peptides, obtained before COVID-19 vaccination. The subset: HCoV-OC43 spike overlapping peptide pool stimulation. This TCR came from a human donor who received a COVID-19 vaccine. CDR3 protein: CASSQEGRSYEQYF. For the CDR3, the DNA is TGCGCCAGCAGCCAAGAGGGCAGGTCCTACGAGCAGTACTTC.